Listed below are T cell receptor beta chains from one sample, sequenced in a study of molecular identifiers for immune sequencing clone quantification. TCRdb fed the PCR reads into MiXCR, producing one record per CDR3 protein. This sample yields hundreds of thousands of distinct CDR3 sequences, of which about a fifth are seen a single time; under 0.95% belongs to the top ten. The sample was naive CD8+ T cells from blood, with Jurkat cell RNA spiked in. The receptors derive from a human donor in good health. Some libraries in this study had Jurkat cell RNA spiked in. The CDR3 runs from the conserved cysteine through the conserved F or W. Fields, in order: CDR3 protein, CDR3 DNA, J gene, CDR3 length, V gene, clone size, D gene. The D gene is left open where the match is weak. Some rows mark clone size as missing; the rest say once, few, many or name a class of expanded clone.

CDR3 protein: CASSVAIWRGSYNEQLF
CDR3 DNA: TGTGCCAGTAGTGTAGCCATTTGGCGGGGTTCCTACAATGAGCAGCTCTTC
J gene: TRBJ2-1
CDR3 length: 17
V gene: TRBV19
clone size: many
D gene: NA

CDR3 protein: CVSSRLAGDPFTDTQYF
CDR3 DNA: TGTGTCAGCAGCCGACTAGCGGGGGACCCTTTCACAGATACGCAGTATTTT
J gene: TRBJ2-3
CDR3 length: 17
V gene: TRBV5-6
clone size: NA
D gene: TRBD2

CDR3 protein: CASSYDTNQPQHF
CDR3 DNA: TGTGCCAGCAGCTACGATACCAATCAGCCCCAGCATTTT
J gene: TRBJ1-5
CDR3 length: 13
V gene: TRBV11-2
clone size: many
D gene: NA

CDR3 protein: CASSSSTPGQYTGELFF
CDR3 DNA: TGTGCCAGCAGCTCATCAACACCGGGACAGTACACCGGGGAGCTGTTTTTT
J gene: TRBJ2-2
CDR3 length: 17
V gene: TRBV7-6
clone size: many
D gene: TRBD1

CDR3 protein: CASSPHIDRTYEQYF
CDR3 DNA: TGTGCCAGCAGTCCCCACATCGACAGAACCTACGAGCAGTACTTC
J gene: TRBJ2-7
CDR3 length: 15
V gene: TRBV27
clone size: NA
D gene: NA

CDR3 protein: CASSSFRETQYF
CDR3 DNA: TGTGCCAGCAGCTCCTTCCGTGAGACCCAGTACTTC
J gene: TRBJ2-5
CDR3 length: 12
V gene: TRBV13
clone size: many
D gene: NA

CDR3 protein: CASSPAGVPTYEQYF
CDR3 DNA: TGTGCCAGCTCACCTGCGGGAGTCCCAACCTACGAGCAGTACTTC
J gene: TRBJ2-7
CDR3 length: 15
V gene: TRBV18
clone size: NA
D gene: TRBD2

CDR3 protein: CASGQDLSSGNTIYF
CDR3 DNA: TGTGCCAGCGGCCAGGACTTGAGCTCTGGAAACACCATATATTTT
J gene: TRBJ1-3
CDR3 length: 15
V gene: TRBV3-1
clone size: once
D gene: NA

CDR3 protein: CASSPASSTGIYGYTF
CDR3 DNA: TGTGCCAGCAGTCCCGCTTCTTCGACAGGAATCTATGGCTACACCTTC
J gene: TRBJ1-2
CDR3 length: 16
V gene: TRBV12-3/TRBV12-4
clone size: few
D gene: NA

CDR3 protein: CASSDWTGGDHKGYIQYF
CDR3 DNA: TGTGCCAGCAGCGATTGGACAGGAGGCGATCATAAGGGTTACATTCAGTACTTC
J gene: TRBJ2-4
CDR3 length: 18
V gene: TRBV2
clone size: few
D gene: TRBD1

CDR3 protein: CASSQLRTGIEETQYF
CDR3 DNA: TGCGCCAGCAGCCAACTCCGGACAGGGATTGAAGAGACCCAGTACTTC
J gene: TRBJ2-5
CDR3 length: 16
V gene: TRBV4-1
clone size: many
D gene: TRBD1

CDR3 protein: CASSIRQAQTNEELFF
CDR3 DNA: TGTGCCAGCAGCATAAGACAGGCGCAAACTAATGAAGAACTGTTTTTT
J gene: TRBJ1-4
CDR3 length: 16
V gene: TRBV7-9
clone size: NA
D gene: NA

CDR3 protein: CASTEHPNTGELFF
CDR3 DNA: TGTGCCAGCACTGAACACCCGAACACCGGGGAGCTGTTTTTT
J gene: TRBJ2-2
CDR3 length: 14
V gene: TRBV2
clone size: NA
D gene: NA

CDR3 protein: CASSLTGQSEAFF
CDR3 DNA: TGTGCCAGCAGTTTGACAGGGCAGTCTGAAGCTTTCTTT
J gene: TRBJ1-1
CDR3 length: 13
V gene: TRBV28
clone size: many
D gene: TRBD1

CDR3 protein: CASSFRTSGSGTGELFF
CDR3 DNA: TGTGCCAGCAGCTTTCGGACTAGCGGGAGTGGCACCGGGGAGCTGTTTTTT
J gene: TRBJ2-2
CDR3 length: 17
V gene: TRBV7-2
clone size: many
D gene: TRBD2

CDR3 protein: CASSFVRGANGELFF
CDR3 DNA: TGTGCCAGCAGCTTTGTTCGGGGGGCAAACGGGGAGCTGTTTTTT
J gene: TRBJ2-2
CDR3 length: 15
V gene: TRBV7-9
clone size: many
D gene: NA

CDR3 protein: CASSYSGNEKLFF
CDR3 DNA: TGTGCCAGCAGTTACTCAGGGAATGAAAAACTGTTTTTT
J gene: TRBJ1-4
CDR3 length: 13
V gene: TRBV28
clone size: many
D gene: NA

CDR3 protein: CASSLRGPLTYEQYF
CDR3 DNA: TGTGCCAGCAGTTTAAGGGGCCCATTGACCTACGAGCAGTACTTC
J gene: TRBJ2-7
CDR3 length: 15
V gene: TRBV28
clone size: few
D gene: NA

CDR3 protein: CAWSEGSSYGYTF
CDR3 DNA: TGTGCCTGGAGTGAGGGATCCTCCTATGGCTACACCTTC
J gene: TRBJ1-2
CDR3 length: 13
V gene: TRBV30
clone size: many
D gene: NA

CDR3 protein: CASSVVAGSNTGELFF
CDR3 DNA: TGTGCCAGCAGCGTAGTGGCAGGGTCCAACACCGGGGAGCTGTTTTTT
J gene: TRBJ2-2
CDR3 length: 16
V gene: TRBV9
clone size: many
D gene: NA

CDR3 protein: CASSITGGNYGYTF
CDR3 DNA: TGTGCCAGCAGTATTACAGGGGGAAACTATGGCTACACCTTC
J gene: TRBJ1-2
CDR3 length: 14
V gene: TRBV12-3/TRBV12-4
clone size: NA
D gene: TRBD1

CDR3 protein: CASSPTDRGNEQFF
CDR3 DNA: TGTGCCAGCAGTCCAACGGACAGGGGTAATGAGCAGTTCTTC
J gene: TRBJ2-1
CDR3 length: 14
V gene: TRBV12-3/TRBV12-4
clone size: many
D gene: TRBD1

CDR3 protein: CAISDVDNTYEQYF
CDR3 DNA: TGTGCCATCAGTGATGTGGACAACACCTACGAGCAGTACTTC
J gene: TRBJ2-7
CDR3 length: 14
V gene: TRBV10-3
clone size: many
D gene: NA

CDR3 protein: CASSPPPGRPRSGELFF
CDR3 DNA: TGTGCCAGCAGCCCACCACCTGGACGGCCGAGGTCCGGGGAGCTGTTTTTT
J gene: TRBJ2-2
CDR3 length: 17
V gene: TRBV9
clone size: many
D gene: NA

CDR3 protein: CASSLASPGLAGGSAYEQYF
CDR3 DNA: TGCGCCAGCAGCTTGGCGTCCCCGGGACTAGCGGGAGGATCGGCCTACGAGCAGTACTTC
J gene: TRBJ2-7
CDR3 length: 20
V gene: TRBV5-1
clone size: many
D gene: TRBD2

CDR3 protein: CASRTGTGYEQYF
CDR3 DNA: TGTGCCAGCAGAACCGGGACAGGTTACGAGCAGTACTTC
J gene: TRBJ2-7
CDR3 length: 13
V gene: TRBV2
clone size: many
D gene: TRBD1

CDR3 protein: CASSKDRNTGELFF
CDR3 DNA: TGTGCCAGCAGTAAGGACAGGAACACCGGGGAGCTGTTTTTT
J gene: TRBJ2-2
CDR3 length: 14
V gene: TRBV27
clone size: NA
D gene: NA

CDR3 protein: CASSRLGPYGYTF
CDR3 DNA: TGTGCCAGCAGCCGACTGGGCCCCTATGGCTACACCTTC
J gene: TRBJ1-2
CDR3 length: 13
V gene: TRBV13
clone size: few
D gene: NA